This TCR beta chain was identified in a study of T cell responses to AZD1222 COVID-19 vaccine. Study observations and caveats: CD4 TCRs covered the whole spike, strongest at regions 160-218 and 743-854.

Libraries were prepared by immunoSEQ multiplex PCR; TCRdb keeps only in-frame clonotypes and omits some of them. The sample has tens of thousands of clones; over 60% are singletons. Germline values: CDR1 SQVTM, CDR2 ANQGSEA. Losses at the gene ends were 7 bases for V and 2 bases for J; bases not matched to a gene: 2. There are 12 residues in the CDR3. Regarding this clone: Its antigen remains unidentified.

The TCR comes from an adult in good health. The V and J genes are TRBV29-1 and TRBJ1-2; 9 bases map to TRBD1. Specimen: peripheral blood, collected on day 0 of AZD1222 vaccination. The CDR3 is CSGGTGNYGYTF. CDR3 nucleotide sequence: TGCAGCGGCGGGACAGGGAACTATGGCTACACCTTC.